These 12 T cell receptor beta chains share one sample of origin, sequenced in a study of OX40 agonist ivuxolimab in advanced cancers. Only in-frame clones appear in the TCRdb table, and some are missing; sequencing was by immunoSEQ multiplex PCR. The sample records roughly 80,000 clones, 80% to 90% being singletons. The source material was CD4+ or CD8+ T cells sorted from blood, sampled in a trial of the OX40 agonist ivuxolimab. These receptors all stem from an adult with an advanced solid tumor such as melanoma, head and neck, liver or kidney cancer.

The V call is TRBV4-1, the J call TRBJ1-5, with D possibly being TRBD1 (5 bases). This CDR3 contains 17 residues. Germline values: CDR1 MGHRA, CDR2 YSYEKL. V gave up 1 base and J gave up 6 bases, with 19 bases separating them. The CDR3 nucleotides are TGCGCCAGCAGCCAAGGCCCCGGGACCCTACACAGTCAGCCCCAGCATTTT. This gives the protein CASSQGPGTLHSQPQHF.

The V gene is TRBV5-6, the J gene TRBJ1-5; a possible D gene is TRBD1 (5 bases). The length of the CDR3 is 13 residues. The germline V and J ends were trimmed by 6 bases and 11 bases, with 18 bases remaining between them. Germline CDR1 and CDR2: SGHDT and YYEEEE. CDR3 in amino acids: CASKRYGDLAQHF. CDR3 nucleotides: TGTGCCAGCAAGAGGTACGGGGACCTGGCCCAGCATTTT.

The rearrangement joins TRBV27 to TRBJ2-5; D is possibly TRBD1 (5 bases). Germline loops: CDR1 MNHEY, CDR2 SMNVEV (reference sequence). This CDR3 is 14 amino acids long. Trimming pared 6 bases from V and 7 bases from J, leaving 18 bases between. CDR3 DNA sequence: TGTGCCAGCAGGGGGCGATCTCCCCAGGGGACCCAGTACTTC. It yields the protein CASRGRSPQGTQYF.

The V gene is TRBV13, the J gene TRBJ2-1; D unclear. V dropped 5 bases and J dropped 0 bases, with 11 bases sitting between them. Germline CDR1 is PRHDT and CDR2 is FYEKMQ (reference sequence). The CDR3 length is 15 residues. The CDR3 loop reads CASSVPKSSYNEQFF. The CDR3, as DNA: TGTGCCAGCAGCGTCCCGAAGAGCTCCTACAATGAGCAGTTCTTC.

This chain uses TRBV28 with TRBJ1-3; 8 bases match TRBD1. Germline-derived CDR1 and CDR2 are MDHEN and SYDVKM. Trimming cost V 1 base and J 6 bases; bases outside gene matches: 8. The CDR3 is 16 amino acids. Here the CDR3 reads CASSLLDRAYANTIYF. The CDR3 nucleotides read TGTGCCAGCAGTTTATTGGACAGGGCATACGCAAACACCATATATTTT.

The chain recombines TRBV11-2 with TRBJ2-5; 8 bases match TRBD1. In germline, CDR1 is SGHAT, CDR2 FQNNGV. CDR3 length equals 15 residues. The V segment lost 5 bases and the J segment 5 bases; nucleotides outside the gene matches: 10. The chain's CDR3 is CASSLYQGAGETQYF. The CDR3, as DNA: TGTGCCAGCAGCCTTTACCAGGGGGCAGGGGAGACCCAGTACTTC.

This rearrangement joins TRBV6-6 to TRBJ2-7, with D perhaps being TRBD1 or TRBD2 (6 bases each). Germline CDR1 and CDR2: MNHNY and SVGAGI (reference sequence). V dropped 8 bases and J dropped 0 bases, with 8 bases sitting between them. The CDR3 has 12 residues. CDR3 region: CASWGASYEQYF. The CDR3 region has the DNA TGTGCCAGCTGGGGGGCCTCCTACGAGCAGTACTTC.

V usage is TRBV5-4 and J usage is TRBJ2-7; maybe TRBD1 (6 bases). Germline V lookup: CDR1 SGHNT, CDR2 YYREEE (reference sequence). Trimming took 4 bases from V and 0 from J, leaving 14 bases between them. The CDR3 totals 15 residues. CDR3 nucleotide sequence: TGTGCCAGCAGCGTCCCCCAGGGGACCTCCTACGAGCAGTACTTC. Its protein is CASSVPQGTSYEQYF.

The V call is TRBV6-5, the J call TRBJ1-2; 9 nucleotides agree with TRBD1. CDR1 and CDR2 from the germline V gene are MNHEY and SVGAGI. The CDR3 consists of 16 residues. The V segment lost 0 bases and the J segment 3 bases; nucleotides outside the gene matches: 5. CDR3 residues: CASSYSTTGGDYGYTF. In DNA form, the CDR3 reads TGTGCCAGCAGTTACTCGACGACAGGGGGTGACTATGGCTACACCTTC.

Turning to this clone: Other nucleotide sequences from this sample produce the same CDR3. The chain has TRBV2 and TRBJ1-3; D uncertain. Germline V gene sequence: CDR1 SNHLY, CDR2 FYNNEI. The CDR3 loop spans 14 amino acids. The V and J ends lost 3 bases and 0 bases respectively, with 6 bases between them. The CDR3 sequence: CASSEGFSGNTIYF. In DNA, the CDR3 is TGTGCCAGCAGTGAGGGCTTCTCTGGAAACACCATATATTTT. Full variable domain (remainder filled in from reference TRBV2 and TRBJ1-3): EPEVTQTPSHQVTQMGQEVILRCVPISNHLYFYWYRQILGQKVEFLVSFYNNEISEKSEIFDDQFSVERPDGSNFTLKIRSTKLEDSAMYFCASSEGFSGNTIYFGEGSWLTVV.

CDR3 sequence (DNA): TGTGCCAGCAGTTACAGGGGAAACACAGATACGCAGTATTTT. Its protein is CASSYRGNTDTQYF. This rearrangement joins TRBV6-4 to TRBJ2-3, with TRBD1 matching over 7 bases. Germline V CDR1 and CDR2: MRHNA, SNTAGT. CDR3 length equals 14 residues. Germline trimming cut 5 bases from V and 2 bases from J; bases unmatched to any gene: 4.

The V gene is TRBV28, the J gene TRBJ1-4, with D tentatively TRBD1 (6 bases). This CDR3 region has 14 residues. V was trimmed by 5 bases and J by 4 bases, leaving 11 bases between them. Germline CDR1 MDHEN, CDR2 SYDVKM. The CDR3 sequence: CASSEDSYNEKLFF. The CDR3 DNA reads TGTGCCAGCAGTGAGGACAGCTATAATGAAAAACTGTTTTTT.